This T cell receptor beta chain was captured by sequencing in a study of T cell clonotyping in hematopoietic cell transplantation. Regarding this clone: Its antigen is as yet unknown.

Recipients were bled about 28 days pretransplant and at posttransplant days 30, 100, 180. The repertoire was sequenced with immunoSEQ multiplex PCR; TCRdb's copy has only in-frame clones and lacks some. The sample shows more than 7,500 clones, approximately 97% of them seen only once. In germline, CDR1 is MDHEN, CDR2 SYDVKM. The CDR3 totals 17 residues. Trimming stripped 2 bases from V and 0 bases from J, with 14 bases between. General study points: Few recipient clonotypes overlapped donors; over 95% were de novo at given depth. Recipient TCR diversity dropped after transplant; expanded clonotypes rose from day 30 to 180. Cells were unsorted, so CD4 and CD8 contributions were not separated.

The gene calls are TRBV28 and TRBJ1-3, with TRBD1 as a possible D gene (5 bases). The clonotype was recovered from a male patient aged 60 to 75 who had an allogeneic stem cell transplant from a related donor, so the T cells may come from the graft donor. Some clones in this sample may be carry-over from other donors' samples. The sequences come from peripheral blood mononuclear cells, collected 100 days after allogeneic stem cell transplant. The CDR3 here is CASSLMDNPRSGNTIYF. DNA of the CDR3: TGTGCCAGCAGTTTAATGGACAATCCCCGCTCTGGAAACACCATATATTTT. The whole variable domain, remainder taken from reference TRBV28 and TRBJ1-3, is DVKVTQSSRYLVKRTGEKVFLECVQDMDHENMFWYRQDPGLGLRLIYFSYDVKMKEKGDIPEGYSVSREKKERFSLILESASTNQTSMYLCASSLMDNPRSGNTIYFGEGSWLTVV.